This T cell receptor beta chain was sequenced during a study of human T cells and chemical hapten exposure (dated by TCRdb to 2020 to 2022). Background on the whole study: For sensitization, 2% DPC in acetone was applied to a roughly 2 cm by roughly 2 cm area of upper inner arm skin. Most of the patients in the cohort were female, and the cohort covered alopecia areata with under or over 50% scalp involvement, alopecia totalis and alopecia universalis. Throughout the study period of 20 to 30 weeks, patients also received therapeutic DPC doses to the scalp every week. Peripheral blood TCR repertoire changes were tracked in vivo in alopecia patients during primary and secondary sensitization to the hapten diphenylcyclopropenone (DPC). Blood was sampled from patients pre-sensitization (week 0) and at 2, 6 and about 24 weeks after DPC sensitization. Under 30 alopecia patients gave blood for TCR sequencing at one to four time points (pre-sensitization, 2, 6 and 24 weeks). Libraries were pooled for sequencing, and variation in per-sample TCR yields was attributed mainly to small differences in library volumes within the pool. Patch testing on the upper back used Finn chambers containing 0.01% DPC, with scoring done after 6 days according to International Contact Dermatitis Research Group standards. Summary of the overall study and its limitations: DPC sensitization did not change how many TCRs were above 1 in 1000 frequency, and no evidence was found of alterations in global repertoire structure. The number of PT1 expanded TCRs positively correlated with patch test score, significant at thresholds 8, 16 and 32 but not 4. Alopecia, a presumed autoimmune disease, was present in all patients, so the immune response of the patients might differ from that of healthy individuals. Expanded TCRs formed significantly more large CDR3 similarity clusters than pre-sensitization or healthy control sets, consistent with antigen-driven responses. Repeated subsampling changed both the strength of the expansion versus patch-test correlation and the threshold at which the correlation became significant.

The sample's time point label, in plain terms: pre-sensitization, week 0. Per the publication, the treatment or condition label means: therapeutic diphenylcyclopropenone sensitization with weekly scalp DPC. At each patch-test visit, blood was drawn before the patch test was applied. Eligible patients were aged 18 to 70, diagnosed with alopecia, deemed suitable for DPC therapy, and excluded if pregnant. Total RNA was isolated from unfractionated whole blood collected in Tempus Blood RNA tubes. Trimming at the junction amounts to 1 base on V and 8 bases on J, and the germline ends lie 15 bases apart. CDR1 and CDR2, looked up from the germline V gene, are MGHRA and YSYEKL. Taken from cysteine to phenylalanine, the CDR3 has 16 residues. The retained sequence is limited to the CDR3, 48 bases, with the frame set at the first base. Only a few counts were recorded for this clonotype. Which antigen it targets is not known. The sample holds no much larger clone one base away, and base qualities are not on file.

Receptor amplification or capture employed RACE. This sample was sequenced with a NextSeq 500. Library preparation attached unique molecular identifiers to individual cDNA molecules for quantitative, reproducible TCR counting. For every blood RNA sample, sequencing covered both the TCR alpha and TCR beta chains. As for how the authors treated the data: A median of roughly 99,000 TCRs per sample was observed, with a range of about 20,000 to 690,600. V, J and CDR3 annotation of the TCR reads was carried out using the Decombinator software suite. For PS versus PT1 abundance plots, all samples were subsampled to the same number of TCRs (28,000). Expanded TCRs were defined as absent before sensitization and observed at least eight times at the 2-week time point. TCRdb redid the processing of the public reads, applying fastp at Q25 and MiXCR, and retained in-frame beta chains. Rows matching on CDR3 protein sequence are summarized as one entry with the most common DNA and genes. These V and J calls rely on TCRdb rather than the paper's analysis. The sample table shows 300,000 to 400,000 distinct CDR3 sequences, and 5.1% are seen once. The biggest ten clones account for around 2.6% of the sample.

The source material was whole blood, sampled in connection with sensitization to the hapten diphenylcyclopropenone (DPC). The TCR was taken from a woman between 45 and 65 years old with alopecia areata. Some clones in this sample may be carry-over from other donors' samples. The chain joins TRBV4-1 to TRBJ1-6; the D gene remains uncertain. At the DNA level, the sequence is TGCGCCAGCAGCCAAGTAATTCGGGAAAGGTATTCACCCCTCCACTTT. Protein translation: CASSQVIRERYSPLHF.